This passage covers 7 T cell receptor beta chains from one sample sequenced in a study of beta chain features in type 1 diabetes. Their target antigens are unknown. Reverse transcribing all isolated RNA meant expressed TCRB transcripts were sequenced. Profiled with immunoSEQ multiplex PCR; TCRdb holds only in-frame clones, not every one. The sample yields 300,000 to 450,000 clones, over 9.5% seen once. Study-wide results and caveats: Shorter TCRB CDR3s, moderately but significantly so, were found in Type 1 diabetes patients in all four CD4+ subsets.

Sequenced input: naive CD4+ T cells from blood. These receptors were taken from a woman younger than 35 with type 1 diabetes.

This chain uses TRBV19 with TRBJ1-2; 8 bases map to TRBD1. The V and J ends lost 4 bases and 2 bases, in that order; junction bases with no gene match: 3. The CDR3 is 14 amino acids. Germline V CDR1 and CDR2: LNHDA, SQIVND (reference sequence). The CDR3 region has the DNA TGTGCCAGTAGTACGCGACAGGGGAACTATGGCTACACCTTC. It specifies CASSTRQGNYGYTF.

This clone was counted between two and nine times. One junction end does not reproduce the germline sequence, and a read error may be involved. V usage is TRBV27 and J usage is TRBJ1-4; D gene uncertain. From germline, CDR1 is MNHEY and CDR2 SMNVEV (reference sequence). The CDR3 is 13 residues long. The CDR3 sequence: CASSLQTNEKLFF. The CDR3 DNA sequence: TGTGCCAGCAGTCTCCAAACTAATGAAAAGCTGTTTTTT.

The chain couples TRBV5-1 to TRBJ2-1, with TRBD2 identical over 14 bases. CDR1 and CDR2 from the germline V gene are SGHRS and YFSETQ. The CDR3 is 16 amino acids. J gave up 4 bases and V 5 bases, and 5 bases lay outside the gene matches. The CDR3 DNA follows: TGCGCCAGCAGGGGACTAGCGGGAGTACGGTACAATGAGCAGTTCTTC. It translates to CASRGLAGVRYNEQFF.

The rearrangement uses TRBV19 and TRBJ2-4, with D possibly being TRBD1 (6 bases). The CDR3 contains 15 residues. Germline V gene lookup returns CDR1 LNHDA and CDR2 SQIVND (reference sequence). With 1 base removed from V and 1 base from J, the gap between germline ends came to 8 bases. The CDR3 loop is CASSIVGAAKNIQYF. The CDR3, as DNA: TGTGCCAGTAGTATAGTGGGGGCTGCCAAAAACATTCAGTACTTC.

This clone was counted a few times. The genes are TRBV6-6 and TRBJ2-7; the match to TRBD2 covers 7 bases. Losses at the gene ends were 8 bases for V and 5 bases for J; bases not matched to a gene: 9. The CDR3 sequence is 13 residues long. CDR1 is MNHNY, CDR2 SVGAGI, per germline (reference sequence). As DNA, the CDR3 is TGTGCCAGCGAATCCCTAGCGGATCACGAGCAGTACTTC. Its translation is CASESLADHEQYF.

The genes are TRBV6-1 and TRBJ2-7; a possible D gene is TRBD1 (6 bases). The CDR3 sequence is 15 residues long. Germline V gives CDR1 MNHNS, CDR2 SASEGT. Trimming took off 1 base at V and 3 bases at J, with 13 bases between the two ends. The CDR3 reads CASSEVLGDNYEQYF. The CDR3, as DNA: TGTGCCAGCAGTGAAGTGCTAGGGGACAACTACGAGCAGTACTTC.

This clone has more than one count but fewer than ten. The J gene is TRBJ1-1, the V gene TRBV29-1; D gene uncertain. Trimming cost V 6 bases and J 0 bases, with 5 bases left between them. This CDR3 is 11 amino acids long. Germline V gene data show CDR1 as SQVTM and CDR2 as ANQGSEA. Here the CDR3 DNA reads TGCAGCGTACCTATGAACACTGAAGCTTTCTTT. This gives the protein CSVPMNTEAFF.